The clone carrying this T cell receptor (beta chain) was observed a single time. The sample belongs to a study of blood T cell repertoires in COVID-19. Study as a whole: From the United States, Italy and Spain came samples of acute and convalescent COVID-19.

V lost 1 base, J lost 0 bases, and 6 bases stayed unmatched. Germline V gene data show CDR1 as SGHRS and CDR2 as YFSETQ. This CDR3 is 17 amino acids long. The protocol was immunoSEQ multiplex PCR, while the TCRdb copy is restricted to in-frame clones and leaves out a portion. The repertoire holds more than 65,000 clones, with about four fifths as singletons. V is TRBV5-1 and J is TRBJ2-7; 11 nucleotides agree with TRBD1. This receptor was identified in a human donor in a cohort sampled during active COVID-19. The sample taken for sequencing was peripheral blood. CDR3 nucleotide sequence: TGCGCCAGCAGCTTGAGTTCCGGGACAGGGGGCTCCTACGAGCAGTACTTC. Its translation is CASSLSSGTGGSYEQYF.